The present TCR beta chain was sequenced within a study of cytomegalovirus exposure and HLA in healthy donors. On the study more broadly: Most donors, more than 80% of a few hundred genotyped, fell in the Caucasian-associated ancestry cluster.

The J segment lost 4 bases and the V segment lost 0 bases, leaving 5 bases of the junction unmatched. From germline, CDR1 is LGHNA and CDR2 YNFKEQ. This CDR3 contains 16 residues. 60 Vbeta and 13 Jbeta primers were used in PCR. Using immunoSEQ multiplex PCR, the repertoire was profiled, and TCRdb retains in-frame clones only, with some absent. Of more than 100,000 clones listed, around three fifths were seen once; the top ten hold more than 6.5%. The sequence was collected from a woman between 40 and 55 years old in good health and CMV-seropositive. The sample taken for sequencing was PBMCs. The chain is built from TRBV4-2 and TRBJ2-3, with 9 bases aligning to TRBD2. CDR3 sequence reads: CASSQEKAGGADTQYF. CDR3 sequence (DNA): TGTGCCAGCAGCCAAGAAAAAGCGGGAGGAGCAGATACGCAGTATTTT.